The next 32 T cell receptor beta chains were all read from a single sample in a study of identical twins. MiXCR was run by TCRdb on the 5' RACE reads, yielding one entry per CDR3 protein. The sample consists of roughly 250,000 distinct CDR3 sequences, about an eighth of them appearing once. Sequencing was done on a sample of memory (CD45RO+) T cells sorted from blood. The receptors here all came from a young woman in good health.

This clonotype was counted between two and nine times. The chain joins TRBV7-8 to TRBJ2-7; TRBD1 agrees at 7 bases. Germline V gene data show CDR1 as SGHVS and CDR2 as FQNEAQ. V trimming: 6 bases; J trimming: 9 bases; junction bases outside the gene matches: 17. The length of the CDR3 is 15 residues. The DNA of the CDR3 is TGTGCCAGCAGAGAGAAAGGGACAGTGATCGGGGCGCAGTACTTC. It specifies CASREKGTVIGAQYF. Supplemented by reference TRBV7-8 and TRBJ2-7, the full variable domain reads GAGVSQSPRYKVAKRGQDVALRCDPISGHVSLFWYQQALGQGPEFLTYFQNEAQLDKSGLPSDRFFAERPEGSVSTLKIQRTQQEDSAVYLCASREKGTVIGAQYFGPGTRLTVT.

This clonotype was counted ten times or more. This chain links TRBV29-1 with TRBJ2-3; 13 bases agree with TRBD2. Per germline, CDR1 SQVTM and CDR2 ANQGSEA. V dropped 4 bases and J dropped 7; count of bases not matched to a gene: 8. This CDR3 is 15 amino acids long. Here the CDR3 reads CSVVQLAGGPNTQYF. CDR3 coding DNA: TGCAGCGTTGTCCAACTAGCGGGAGGGCCGAATACGCAGTATTTT.

V and J are TRBV19 and TRBJ2-1, with a weak D call TRBD1 (6 bases). Trimming left V 2 bases short and J 5 bases short, with 16 bases between. CDR3 length equals 16 residues. Germline values: CDR1 LNHDA, CDR2 SQIVND (reference sequence). The CDR3 protein is CASSILRADSNNEQFF. CDR3 nucleotides: TGTGCCAGTAGTATACTAAGGGCGGACAGCAACAATGAGCAGTTCTTC.

The chain links TRBV5-5 to TRBJ1-1, with D perhaps TRBD1 (5 bases). The CDR3 loop spans 14 amino acids. Trimming stripped 1 base from V and 10 bases from J, with 17 bases between. Germline lookup yields CDR1 SGHKS and CDR2 YYEKEE (reference sequence). The CDR3: CASSLRSQVQGAFF. CDR3 sequence (DNA): TGTGCCAGCAGCTTGCGTAGCCAGGTCCAGGGAGCTTTCTTT.

This clonotype was recorded at least ten times. The chain uses TRBV20-1 and TRBJ2-3; 10 bases fit TRBD2. This CDR3 comprises 14 residues. In germline, CDR1 is DFQATT, CDR2 SNEGSKA (reference sequence). Germline trimming cut 3 bases from V and 4 bases from J; bases unmatched to any gene: 4. DNA of the CDR3: TGCAGTGCTAGCCGGACTAGCGGTGCAGATACGCAGTATTTT. It codes for CSASRTSGADTQYF.

This rearrangement joins TRBV6-1 to TRBJ2-2; D possibly uses TRBD1 or TRBD2 (5 bases each). Germline V gene lookup returns CDR1 MNHNS and CDR2 SASEGT. The CDR3 is 13 amino acids. Trimming removed 8 bases from V and 1 base from J, with 8 bases in between. CDR3 protein: CASSGQNTGELFF. The CDR3 bases are TGTGCCAGCTCGGGGCAGAACACCGGGGAGCTGTTTTTT.

The chain couples TRBV27 to TRBJ2-2, with D perhaps TRBD1 or TRBD2 (5 bases each). This CDR3 spans 14 amino acids. Trimming took 8 bases from V and 1 from J, leaving 11 bases between them. Germline-derived CDR1 and CDR2 are MNHEY and SMNVEV (reference sequence). The CDR3 DNA reads TGTGCCAGCCGGAAGGGACGGAACACCGGGGAGCTGTTTTTT. Protein: CASRKGRNTGELFF.

Many counts were recorded for this clonotype. V usage is TRBV6-5 and J usage is TRBJ1-4, with TRBD1 identical over 8 bases. V lost 4 bases to trimming and J lost 5 bases; unmatched junction nucleotides: 3. The CDR3 covers 14 residues. In germline, CDR1 is MNHEY, CDR2 SVGAGI. CDR3 sequence (DNA): TGTGCCAGCAGTTGGGACAGGTTAAATGAAAAACTGTTTTTT. Amino acids: CASSWDRLNEKLFF.

This clonotype was counted between two and nine times. This chain connects TRBV12-3 or TRBV12-4 to TRBJ2-5; D is possibly TRBD1 (6 bases). Trimming took off 2 bases at V and 13 bases at J, with 23 bases between the two ends. The CDR3 is 15 residues long. CDR3 coding DNA: TGTGCCAGCAGTTTAAGCTTCGGACAGTCGGGTGCCTCGTACTTC. Its translation: CASSLSFGQSGASYF.

V is TRBV20-1 and J is TRBJ2-1; 7 bases are a match to TRBD1. The CDR3 runs 13 residues. The V gene's germline CDR1 is DFQATT and CDR2 SNEGSKA (reference sequence). V lost 2 bases to trimming and J lost 8 bases; unmatched junction nucleotides: 6. In nucleotides, the CDR3 is TGCAGTGCTAGAAATCCCACAGGGGATGAGCAGTTCTTC. It codes for CSARNPTGDEQFF.

The rearrangement joins TRBV7-9 to TRBJ1-2, with 7 bases matching TRBD1. The length of the CDR3 is 15 residues. V lost 4 bases to trimming and J lost 5 bases; unmatched junction nucleotides: 10. The V gene's germline CDR1 is SEHNR and CDR2 FQNEAQ (reference sequence). The CDR3 sequence: CASSSGTATVYGYTF. Here the CDR3 DNA reads TGTGCCAGCAGCTCCGGGACAGCGACTGTGTATGGCTACACCTTC.

This clonotype was counted ten times or more. This chain links TRBV12-3 or TRBV12-4 with TRBJ2-7; 8 bases align to TRBD1. The CDR3 runs to 14 residues. The V and J ends lost 8 bases and 1 base, in that order; junction bases with no gene match: 7. CDR3 residues: CASSDRAKSYEQYF. The CDR3 DNA reads TGTGCCAGCTCGGACAGGGCAAAGTCCTACGAGCAGTACTTC.

The table lists this clonotype with a few counts. The J gene is TRBJ2-1, the V gene TRBV12-3 or TRBV12-4; TRBD1 might be the D (5 bases). This CDR3 region has 14 residues. V dropped 3 bases and J dropped 5 bases, with 11 bases sitting between them. The CDR3 DNA follows: TGTGCCAGCAGTTTTTTTTTGGGGCACAATGAGCAGTTCTTC. Protein product: CASSFFLGHNEQFF.

The rearrangement links TRBV12-3 or TRBV12-4 to TRBJ2-3, with TRBD2 as a possible D gene (6 bases). The CDR3 has 15 residues. Trimming removed 2 bases at V and 3 bases at J, with 12 bases between. The DNA of the CDR3 is TGTGCCAGCAGTTTACGGCGGGATCGGACAGATACGCAGTATTTT. Residues: CASSLRRDRTDTQYF.

The V call is TRBV10-3, the J call TRBJ2-2; 8 nucleotides agree with TRBD1. This CDR3 has 17 amino acids. The V and J ends lost 6 bases and 2 bases, in that order; junction bases with no gene match: 11. CDR1 is ENHRY and CDR2 is SYGVKD in the germline V gene. The CDR3 reads CAISYRDRLLNTGELFF. The CDR3 DNA sequence: TGTGCCATCAGCTACCGGGACAGGCTTCTTAACACCGGGGAGCTGTTTTTT.

This clonotype was recorded a few times. This sequence joins TRBV12-3 or TRBV12-4 and TRBJ1-5; D is ambiguous. Trimming pared 4 bases from V and 3 bases from J, leaving 10 bases between. CDR3 length: 14 amino acids. The DNA for the CDR3 is TGTGCCAGCAGTTCAAACGCCCTCAATCAGCCCCAGCATTTT. Encoded protein: CASSSNALNQPQHF.

This clonotype has ten or more counts. The gene calls are TRBV12-3 or TRBV12-4 and TRBJ1-5; the D gene is possibly TRBD1 (6 bases). Trimming stripped 4 bases from V and 5 bases from J, with 15 bases between. This CDR3 is built from 15 residues. The CDR3 bases are TGTGCCAGCAGTTCTACAGGGACGGGGCATCAGCCCCAGCATTTT. Amino acid sequence: CASSSTGTGHQPQHF.

This rearrangement joins TRBV5-5 to TRBJ2-7, with D maybe TRBD2 (7 bases). The CDR3 extends over 14 amino acids. The germline CDR1 and CDR2 sequences are SGHKS and YYEKEE (reference sequence). V was trimmed by 3 bases and J by 2 bases, leaving 12 bases between them. CDR3 in amino acids: CASSSPGGTYEQYF. DNA for the CDR3: TGTGCCAGCAGCTCTCCGGGGGGCACCTACGAGCAGTACTTC.

The CDR3 here is CSGGDPSGNEKLFF. The CDR3 DNA sequence: TGCAGCGGTGGCGACCCGTCCGGGAATGAAAAACTGTTTTTT. The chain employs TRBV29-1 and TRBJ1-4, with unresolved D. Germline V gene lookup returns CDR1 SQVTM and CDR2 ANQGSEA. Trimming shortened V by 7 bases and J by 5 bases, and 17 bases separated the two germline ends. The CDR3 sequence is 14 residues long.

The V and J genes are TRBV5-1 and TRBJ2-5; 8 nucleotides agree with TRBD1. CDR1 is SGHRS, CDR2 YFSETQ, per germline. Trimming at V came to 2 bases and at J to 1 base, leaving 4 bases not matched to a gene. The CDR3 spans 15 residues. The CDR3 is CASSLTGGPQETQYF. DNA for the CDR3: TGCGCCAGCAGCTTAACAGGGGGTCCCCAAGAGACCCAGTACTTC.

The chain joins TRBV3-1 to TRBJ2-5; a possible D gene is TRBD2 (6 bases). The germline V gene has CDR1 LGHDT and CDR2 YNNKEL (reference sequence). The CDR3 has 12 residues. The germline V and J ends were trimmed by 7 bases and 4 bases, with 10 bases remaining between them. The CDR3 loop reads CASTGDVETQYF. DNA for the CDR3: TGTGCCAGCACGGGGGACGTAGAGACCCAGTACTTC.

The table lists this clonotype with many counts. V usage is TRBV20-1 and J usage is TRBJ2-7, with 9 bases identical to TRBD1. The CDR3 is 16 amino acids. The V and J ends lost 6 bases and 1 base, in that order; junction bases with no gene match: 13. Germline loops: CDR1 DFQATT, CDR2 SNEGSKA (reference sequence). In nucleotides, the CDR3 is TGCAGTGCCCTTAGGCCCGACAGGGGGATGTCCTACGAGCAGTACTTC. This sequence encodes CSALRPDRGMSYEQYF.

The V call is TRBV2, the J call TRBJ1-4; D uncertain. This CDR3 has 14 amino acids. V was shortened by 7 bases and J by 2 bases, with 11 bases between the two germline ends. Germline V CDR1 and CDR2: SNHLY, FYNNEI. CDR3: CASIQLRTNEKLFF. As DNA, the CDR3 is TGTGCCAGCATTCAACTTCGGACTAATGAAAAACTGTTTTTT.

This clonotype was detected ten times or more. The chain recombines TRBV7-2 with TRBJ1-1; D unresolved. This CDR3 is built from 13 residues. Germline V gives CDR1 SGHTA, CDR2 FQGNSA. Trimming took off 5 bases at V and 4 bases at J, with 11 bases between the two ends. CDR3 DNA: TGTGCCAGCAGCCGACAACTGGTCACTGAAGCTTTCTTT. This codes for CASSRQLVTEAFF.

This rearrangement joins TRBV20-1 to TRBJ1-6; 7 nucleotides agree with TRBD1. This CDR3 region has 14 residues. Germline loops: CDR1 DFQATT, CDR2 SNEGSKA (reference sequence). With 6 bases clipped from V and 9 bases from J, the junction kept 11 bases outside the gene matches. The CDR3 region has the DNA TGCAGTGCGATCCAGGGGGAAGGGAGTTCACCCCTCCACTTT. It is translated as CSAIQGEGSSPLHF.

The V gene is TRBV12-3 or TRBV12-4, the J gene TRBJ2-3, with 10 positions matching TRBD1. The CDR3 loop spans 15 amino acids. The trim removed 6 bases at V and 4 bases at J, leaving 7 bases unmatched. CDR3: CASSPGTGVSDTQYF. The CDR3 DNA is TGTGCCAGCAGCCCCGGGACAGGGGTCTCAGATACGCAGTATTTT.

A single count supports this clonotype. The J gene is TRBJ2-3, the V gene TRBV6-1; the match to TRBD2 covers 16 bases. Trimming removed 6 bases from V and 4 bases from J; junction bases left unmatched: 10. This CDR3 has 18 amino acids. Per the germline V gene, CDR1 is MNHNS and CDR2 is SASEGT. This CDR3 is CASRGTSGRERRADTQYF. The DNA for the CDR3 is TGTGCCAGCAGGGGGACTAGCGGGAGGGAAAGAAGGGCAGATACGCAGTATTTT.

The rearrangement uses TRBV4-1 and TRBJ1-1; D gene unclear. V was clipped by 4 bases and J by 2 bases, with 11 bases between them. The CDR3 has 14 residues. The germline gives CDR1 MGHRA, CDR2 YSYEKL. The CDR3 here is CASSLRLINTEAFF. As DNA, the CDR3 is TGCGCCAGCAGCCTAAGACTGATTAACACTGAAGCTTTCTTT.

DNA for the CDR3: TGTGCCAGCAGTCCCCCCAGTAGCGGGGAGCTGTTTTTT. This codes for CASSPPSSGELFF. This chain connects TRBV6-6 to TRBJ2-2; D not resolved. Germline CDR1 and CDR2: MNHNY and SVGAGI (reference sequence). V gave up 5 bases and J gave up 7 bases, with 11 bases separating them. This CDR3 region has 13 residues.

The sample holds many counts of this clonotype. The CDR3 region is CSAVPGTDTQYF. The DNA of the CDR3 is TGCAGTGCAGTTCCGGGTACAGATACGCAGTATTTT. The chain uses TRBV20-1 and TRBJ2-3; D gene uncertain. Looked up from germline, CDR1 is DFQATT and CDR2 is SNEGSKA (reference sequence). There are 12 residues in the CDR3. Trimming took 6 bases from V and 3 from J, leaving 10 bases between them.

The gene calls are TRBV11-3 and TRBJ2-3; a possible D gene is TRBD2 (6 bases). The CDR3 contains 16 residues. The V end was cut by 3 bases, the J end by 4 bases, with 17 bases between. CDR1 and CDR2 (germline): SGHNT, YENEEA. CDR3 sequence reads: CASSFRDSNPPDTQYF. CDR3 in DNA: TGTGCCAGCAGCTTCCGGGACTCAAACCCCCCAGATACGCAGTATTTT.

The DNA of the CDR3 is TGTGCCAGCAGTTTAGTGGGGACAGGGTCCGAGGCTTTCTTT. Translated, it gives CASSLVGTGSEAFF. V is TRBV12-3 or TRBV12-4 and J is TRBJ1-1; 9 nucleotides line up with TRBD1. The CDR3 is 14 amino acids. V was clipped by 1 base and J by 11 bases; unmatched bases: 8.